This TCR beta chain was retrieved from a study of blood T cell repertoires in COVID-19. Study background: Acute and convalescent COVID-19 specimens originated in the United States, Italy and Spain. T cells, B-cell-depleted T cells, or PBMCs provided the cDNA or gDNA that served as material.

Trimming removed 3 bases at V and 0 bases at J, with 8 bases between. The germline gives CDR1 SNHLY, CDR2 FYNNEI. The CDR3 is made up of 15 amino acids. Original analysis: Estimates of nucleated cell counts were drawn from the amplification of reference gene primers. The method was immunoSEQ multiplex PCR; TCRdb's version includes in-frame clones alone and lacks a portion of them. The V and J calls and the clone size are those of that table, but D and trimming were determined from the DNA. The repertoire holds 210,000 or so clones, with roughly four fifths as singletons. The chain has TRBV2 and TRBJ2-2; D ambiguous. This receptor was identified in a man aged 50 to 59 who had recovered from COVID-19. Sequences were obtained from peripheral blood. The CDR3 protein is CASSETHANTGELFF. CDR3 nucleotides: TGTGCCAGCAGTGAGACACACGCGAACACCGGGGAGCTGTTTTTT.